This T cell receptor (beta chain) stems from a study of CD8 T cells in ankylosing spondylitis. Study results and caveats: Earlier literature documents some of the motif variants in reactive arthritis synovial fluid and blood. Clones linked to disease were reported to show significant enrichment in matched ankylosing spondylitis synovial fluid.

The CDR3 length is 13 residues. V lost 0 bases to trimming and J lost 1 base, with 4 bases between them. Germline CDR1 reads SGDLS; CDR2 reads YYNGEE. As the method for making TCR beta libraries, quantitative 5'-RACE with molecular barcodes was used. TCRdb re-analysed the 5' RACE reads in MiXCR, keeping a single row per CDR3 protein. This table has tens of thousands of distinct CDR3 sequences, around 2.9% appearing once. This clonotype was seen ten or more times. Its antigen is as yet unknown. The source is a male donor with ankylosing spondylitis or in good health (not recorded which). This rearrangement joins TRBV9 to TRBJ2-5, with D hard to call. The specimen was blood, either unsorted or a sorted T cell fraction (not recorded which). The chain's CDR3 is CASSVAAQETQYF. CDR3 bases: TGTGCCAGCAGCGTAGCGGCCCAAGAGACCCAGTACTTC.